These T cell receptor beta chains were read from a single sample in a study of cytotoxic CD8 clonotypes in ibrutinib-treated CLL. Assay: immunoSEQ multiplex PCR; the TCRdb copy retains only in-frame clones and omits some. Among about 130,000 clones listed, approximately 80% were seen once. Sequences were derived from PBMCs, sampled after 12 months of ibrutinib treatment. The receptor set was obtained from a human donor with chronic lymphocytic leukemia. Each CDR3 is given with its conserved first and last residue. The D gene is left open where the match is weak. Clone size is not always given. Where it is, it says once, few, many or a class for expanded clones.

J	size	V	D	CDR3	DNA
TRBJ1-1	few	TRBV4-3	.	CASSQDLSNTEAFF	TGCGCCAGCAGCCAAGATCTTTCGAACACTGAAGCTTTCTTT
TRBJ2-1	.	TRBV27	TRBD1	CASSTGTAYNEQFF	TGTGCCAGCAGTACCGGGACAGCCTACAATGAGCAGTTCTTC
TRBJ2-2	.	TRBV10-2	TRBD2	CATQVLAVTAGELFF	TGCGCCACCCAAGTCCTAGCGGTCACCGCCGGGGAGCTGTTTTTT
TRBJ1-4	.	TRBV6-5	.	CASSYSRRDGQEKLFF	TGTGCCAGCAGTTACTCGCGCCGGGACGGACAAGAAAAACTGTTTTTT
TRBJ2-5	.	TRBV7-9	.	CASSPGYQETQYF	TGTGCCAGCAGCCCAGGGTACCAAGAGACCCAGTACTTC
TRBJ1-1	.	TRBV28	.	CASSAADGNTEAFF	TGTGCCAGCAGTGCGGCAGACGGAAACACTGAAGCTTTCTTT
TRBJ2-7	.	TRBV19	TRBD1	CASSISGQGYEQYF	TGTGCCAGTAGTATAAGTGGACAGGGCTACGAGCAGTACTTC
TRBJ1-5	.	TRBV7-2	TRBD1	CASSSTGNAQPQHF	TGTGCCAGCAGCTCGACAGGGAACGCTCAGCCCCAGCATTTT
TRBJ2-7	.	TRBV9	.	CASSVEPGHSYEQYF	TGTGCCAGCAGCGTAGAGCCGGGACACTCCTACGAGCAGTACTTC
TRBJ1-5	.	TRBV2	.	CASSSRSRGNQPQHF	TGTGCCAGCAGCTCCCGTTCTCGGGGCAATCAGCCCCAGCATTTT
TRBJ1-2	.	TRBV30	TRBD1	CAWTLGAGTGANYGYTF	TGTGCCTGGACTCTAGGAGCAGGGACAGGGGCTAACTATGGCTACACCTTC
TRBJ2-2	.	TRBV10-3	TRBD2	CAISYTSGSYIGELFF	TGTGCCATCAGTTACACTAGCGGGAGTTATATCGGGGAGCTGTTTTTT
TRBJ2-7	.	TRBV28	.	CASSLTITSGEAYEQYF	TGTGCCAGCAGTCTTACTATTACGTCGGGAGAAGCATACGAGCAGTACTTC
TRBJ2-3	.	TRBV7-8	TRBD2	CATGGLAGLTDTQYF	TGTGCCACAGGCGGACTAGCGGGATTAACAGATACGCAGTATTTT
TRBJ1-1	.	TRBV18	.	CASSLQGMNTEAFF	TGTGCCAGCTCACTACAGGGAATGAACACTGAAGCTTTCTTT
TRBJ2-3	.	TRBV11-2	.	CASSLEPSTHSSYF	TGTGCCAGCAGCTTAGAGCCCTCGACCCATTCATCGTATTTT